This T cell receptor (beta chain) is from a study of technical replicates of blood from a handful of donors. Here immunoSEQ multiplex PCR was the method, and the copy in TCRdb shows in-frame clones only, minus some. This table has approximately 17,000 clones, roughly nine tenths appearing once. The CDR3 covers 14 residues. V trimming: 5 bases; J trimming: 4 bases; junction bases outside the gene matches: 3. CDR1 MNHEY and CDR2 SVGAGI come from the germline V gene. Source material: PBMCs. This receptor was taken from a human donor in good health. V is TRBV6-5 and J is TRBJ1-5, with 9 bases that match TRBD1. CDR3 loop: CASSTGQGNQPQHF. The CDR3 bases are TGTGCCAGCAGTACCGGACAGGGGAATCAGCCCCAGCATTTT.